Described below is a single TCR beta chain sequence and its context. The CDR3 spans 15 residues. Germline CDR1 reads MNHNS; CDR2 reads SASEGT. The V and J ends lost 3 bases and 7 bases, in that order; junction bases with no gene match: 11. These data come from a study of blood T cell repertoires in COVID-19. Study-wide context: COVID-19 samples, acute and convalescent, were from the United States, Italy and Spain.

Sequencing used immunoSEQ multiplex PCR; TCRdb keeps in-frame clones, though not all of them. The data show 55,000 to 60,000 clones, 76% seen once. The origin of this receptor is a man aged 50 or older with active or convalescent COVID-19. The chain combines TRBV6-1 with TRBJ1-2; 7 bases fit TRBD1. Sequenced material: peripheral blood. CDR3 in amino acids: CASSEIEGARTGYTF. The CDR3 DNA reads TGTGCCAGCAGTGAGATCGAGGGGGCGCGTACTGGCTACACCTTC.